The 29 T cell receptor beta chains in this list originate from one sample, sequenced in a study of T-cell reconstitution after alpha-beta-depleted transplantation in children listed by TCRdb under 2016. The library was produced with PCR. The listed sequencing device is Illumina HiSeq 2500. TCR libraries were prepared with molecular barcoding, using unique molecular identifiers to normalize TCRbeta repertoire quantification. Using fastp at Q25 and MiXCR, TCRdb reprocessed the public reads and kept productive beta chains. A single entry per CDR3 protein holds the most common genes and DNA from its merged rows. The sample yields some 220,000 distinct CDR3 sequences; about a tenth were counted once. Approximately 30% of the sample is taken by the ten largest. The treatment or condition label on this specimen signifies: allogeneic hematopoietic cell transplantation with graft depleted of TCRalphabeta T cells and CD19 B cells.

This material consisted of PBMCs, taken before TCRalphabeta/CD19-depleted stem cell transplant. The receptors originated from a child younger than two with acute myeloid leukemia, due to receive a stem cell transplant.

This clonotype has just a few counts. The chain has TRBV7-2 and TRBJ1-6, with D unresolved. The CDR3 length is 16 residues. CDR1 is SGHTA, CDR2 FQGNSA, per germline. With 1 base removed from V and 5 bases from J, the gap between germline ends came to 12 bases. The chain's CDR3 is CASSLDSVVNNSPLHF. The CDR3 nucleotides are TGTGCCAGCAGCTTAGATTCGGTAGTTAATAATTCACCCCTCCACTTT.

This clonotype occurred many times. The DNA of the CDR3 is TGTGCCAGCAGCTTAGGACGGACTAGCCTTGTGCAGTACTTC. Translating gives CASSLGRTSLVQYF. This chain connects TRBV7-2 to TRBJ2-7, with 8 positions matching TRBD2. This CDR3 is 14 amino acids long. After removal of 1 base from V and 9 bases from J, the junction contained 8 bases not matched to a gene. Germline V gene lookup returns CDR1 SGHTA and CDR2 FQGNSA.

Ten or more counts support this clonotype. This sequence joins TRBV12-3 or TRBV12-4 and TRBJ1-3; no reliable D call. The CDR3 is 13 residues long. V lost 11 bases to trimming and J lost 0 bases, with 11 bases between them. CDR3 protein: CACLYSSGNTIYF. In nucleotides, the CDR3 is TGTGCCTGCCTGTATTCCTCTGGAAACACCATATATTTT.

This clonotype was counted a few times. The rearrangement links TRBV6-5 to TRBJ2-7, with a weak D call TRBD1 (6 bases). This CDR3 is 14 amino acids long. CDR1 and CDR2 (germline): MNHEY, SVGAGI. Trimming cost V 4 bases and J 5 bases, with 15 bases left between them. Written as DNA, the CDR3 is TGTGCCAGCAGTTCACAGGACAGTAACCACGAGCAGTACTTC. Translation: CASSSQDSNHEQYF.

This clonotype was recorded many times. V usage is TRBV5-1 and J usage is TRBJ2-7, with TRBD1 identical over 11 bases. After removal of 4 bases from V and 3 bases from J, the junction contained 6 bases not matched to a gene. This CDR3 region has 15 residues. Germline V gene sequence: CDR1 SGHRS, CDR2 YFSETQ. The CDR3 reads CASSPGDRGNYEQYF. In nucleotides, the CDR3 is TGCGCCAGCAGCCCGGGGGACAGGGGGAACTACGAGCAGTACTTC.

The chain links TRBV7-9 to TRBJ2-7, with 8 nucleotides matching TRBD2. The CDR3 loop spans 16 amino acids. Unmatched junction bases numbered 6, after V lost 1 base and J lost 1 base. Germline V gene lookup returns CDR1 SEHNR and CDR2 FQNEAQ (reference sequence). The chain's CDR3 is CASSLGVSGKSYEQYF. The CDR3 bases are TGTGCCAGCAGCTTAGGGGTTAGCGGGAAATCCTACGAGCAGTACTTC.

This clonotype was recorded at least ten times. This chain links TRBV28 with TRBJ1-5; possible D gene TRBD1, 6 bases. V gave up 5 bases and J gave up 7 bases, with 21 bases separating them. CDR1 is MDHEN and CDR2 is SYDVKM in the germline V gene. The CDR3 totals 16 residues. The CDR3 coding sequence is TGTGCCAGCAGTCTTAGTTCCCTACAGGGTGGCCAGCCCCAGCATTTT. It specifies CASSLSSLQGGQPQHF.

This clonotype was seen more than once but under ten times. The chain combines TRBV30 with TRBJ1-5; the D is unclear. CDR3 length: 15 amino acids. The V end was cut by 1 base, the J end by 3 bases, with 13 bases between. From germline, CDR1 is GTSNPN and CDR2 SVGIG (reference sequence). The CDR3 DNA reads as TGTGCCTGGAGTGGGGAAGATATGCCCAATCAGCCCCAGCATTTT. Protein: CAWSGEDMPNQPQHF.

This clonotype was counted many times. The chain employs TRBV12-3 or TRBV12-4 and TRBJ1-2, with 8 bases aligning to TRBD1. The CDR3 is 14 residues long. The trim removed 5 bases at V and 7 bases at J, leaving 9 bases unmatched. DNA for the CDR3: TGTGCCAGCAGTCAGAATCGACAGGGGTTTGGCTACACCTTC. Translation gives CASSQNRQGFGYTF.

This clonotype was seen many times. V gene TRBV4-2 combines with J gene TRBJ2-1; TRBD2 aligns across 15 bases. The junction had 10 bases not matched to a gene; V was cut back by 5 bases and J by 5 bases. CDR1 is LGHNA, CDR2 YNFKEQ, per germline. The CDR3 length is 18 residues. CDR3 protein: CASSKGLAGGMKNNEQFF. The CDR3 DNA reads as TGTGCCAGCAGCAAAGGACTAGCGGGAGGGATGAAAAACAATGAGCAGTTCTTC.

In this sample, this clonotype turned up many times. The chain is built from TRBV20-1 and TRBJ1-2; tentatively, D is TRBD1 (6 bases). Per germline, CDR1 DFQATT and CDR2 SNEGSKA (reference sequence). The V end lost 2 bases, the J end lost 8 bases, and 12 bases lay between the germline ends. There are 12 residues in the CDR3. The CDR3 nucleotides are TGCAGTGCTAGAAAGGGGGGCGGGGGCTACACCTTC. Protein sequence: CSARKGGGGYTF.

The chain carries TRBV27 and TRBJ2-7; 9 bases fit TRBD2. This CDR3 has 17 amino acids. CDR1 MNHEY and CDR2 SMNVEV come from the germline V gene (reference sequence). J lost 4 bases, V lost 3 bases, and 13 bases had no gene match. CDR3 amino acids: CASSLRFGTSLAYEQYF. As DNA, the CDR3 is TGTGCCAGCAGTTTGCGATTCGGGACTAGCTTAGCTTACGAGCAGTACTTC.

This clonotype has at least ten counts. The rearrangement uses TRBV12-3 or TRBV12-4 and TRBJ2-3; the match to TRBD2 covers 8 bases. The CDR3 extends over 16 amino acids. V trimming: 1 base; J trimming: 6 bases; junction bases outside the gene matches: 9. The CDR3 DNA is TGTGCCAGCAGTTTAGTCGGGAGGGCGTGGGCGGATACGCAGTATTTT. Translating gives CASSLVGRAWADTQYF.

This clonotype was counted ten times or more. The J gene is TRBJ2-7, the V gene TRBV11-2, with D perhaps TRBD1 (5 bases). V was cut by 6 bases and J by 6 bases, with 12 bases left in between. This CDR3 is built from 12 residues. Germline V gene data show CDR1 as SGHAT and CDR2 as FQNNGV. CDR3 sequence reads: CASRDIISEQYF. The CDR3 DNA is TGTGCCAGCAGGGACATTATCAGCGAGCAGTACTTC.

This clonotype was recorded many times. The chain is built from TRBV5-1 and TRBJ1-2; D unclear. V gave up 7 bases and J gave up 5 bases, with 12 bases separating them. CDR3 length: 12 amino acids. From germline, CDR1 is SGHRS and CDR2 YFSETQ. CDR3 region: CASRNRQYGYTF. In nucleotides, the CDR3 is TGCGCCAGCCGGAATCGACAATATGGCTACACCTTC.

In this sample, this clonotype turned up many times. The gene calls are TRBV2 and TRBJ2-7, with TRBD1 as a possible D gene (6 bases). The germline V and J ends were trimmed by 8 bases and 0 bases, with 11 bases remaining between them. The length of the CDR3 is 13 residues. In germline, CDR1 is SNHLY, CDR2 FYNNEI. The CDR3 nucleotides read TGTGCCAGCTTCGGGACACACTCCTACGAGCAGTACTTC. Protein product: CASFGTHSYEQYF.

The chain recombines TRBV7-9 with TRBJ1-2, with TRBD1 matching 7 bases. CDR1 and CDR2 from the germline V gene are SEHNR and FQNEAQ (reference sequence). The CDR3 is 14 residues long. The V and J ends lost 2 bases and 3 bases, in that order; junction bases with no gene match: 3. CDR3 DNA sequence: TGTGCCAGCAGCTTAAATCAGGGGGACTATGGCTACACCTTC. Its protein is CASSLNQGDYGYTF.

The sample holds many counts of this clonotype. The V and J genes are TRBV28 and TRBJ2-7, with 11 bases matching TRBD1. The CDR3 contains 14 residues. Trimming cost V 7 bases and J 4 bases; bases outside gene matches: 6. The V gene's germline CDR1 is MDHEN and CDR2 SYDVKM. The CDR3 DNA reads as TGTGCCAGCACCCGGACAGGGGGCTGGTACGAGCAGTACTTC. Residues: CASTRTGGWYEQYF.

This clonotype was recorded at least ten times. This sequence joins TRBV24-1 and TRBJ2-1; TRBD1 aligns across 7 bases. The CDR3 runs 15 residues. CDR1 and CDR2 from the germline V gene are KGHDR and SFDVKD. V lost 3 bases, J lost 4 bases, and 5 bases stayed unmatched. The CDR3 region has the DNA TGTGCCACCAGTGATACCGGGACAGCGTACAATGAGCAGTTCTTC. It specifies CATSDTGTAYNEQFF.

This chain links TRBV20-1 with TRBJ2-5; a weak D match, TRBD2 (5 bases). The V end lost 5 bases, the J end lost 5 bases, and 12 bases lay between the germline ends. Per germline, CDR1 DFQATT and CDR2 SNEGSKA (reference sequence). There are 12 residues in the CDR3. The CDR3 loop reads CSAGSGKETQYF. The CDR3 nucleotides are TGCAGTGCTGGTTCCGGGAAGGAGACCCAGTACTTC.

This clonotype was seen many times. The genes are TRBV14 and TRBJ2-2, with 9 bases matching TRBD1. Germline-derived CDR1 and CDR2 are SGHDN and FVKESK. This CDR3 comprises 15 residues. The J segment lost 4 bases and the V segment lost 1 base, leaving 1 base of the junction unmatched. CDR3 sequence (DNA): TGTGCCAGCAGCCAAGGACAGGGGGGCACCGGGGAGCTGTTTTTT. It yields the protein CASSQGQGGTGELFF.

Ten or more counts support this clonotype. One base away lies a much larger clone, so this may be a sequencing read error. This chain joins TRBV3-1 and TRBJ2-1; 16 bases agree with TRBD2. V gave up 8 bases and J gave up 7 bases; unmatched junction bases: 11. This CDR3 comprises 17 residues. Germline values: CDR1 LGHDT, CDR2 YNNKEL (reference sequence). The DNA for the CDR3 is TGTGCCAGCTGCGACGGGACTAGCGGGAGGGCCCTGAATGAGCAGTTCTTC. This codes for CASCDGTSGRALNEQFF.

At least ten counts were recorded for this clonotype. The V call is TRBV3-1, the J call TRBJ1-1; tentatively, D is TRBD1 (5 bases). V lost 0 bases to trimming and J lost 4 bases, with 12 bases between them. In germline, CDR1 is LGHDT, CDR2 YNNKEL (reference sequence). The CDR3 sequence is 15 residues long. Here the CDR3 DNA reads TGTGCCAGCAGCCAAGATGGGGGGATGGGCACTGAAGCTTTCTTT. Translation gives CASSQDGGMGTEAFF.

This clonotype was recorded at least ten times. V usage is TRBV28 and J usage is TRBJ2-5, with D unresolved. V shed 3 bases and J shed 3 bases, with 8 bases lying between them. Germline CDR1 is MDHEN and CDR2 is SYDVKM. The CDR3 sequence is 13 residues long. In nucleotides, the CDR3 is TGTGCCAGCAGTTTTGTGCTCAAAGAGACCCAGTACTTC. Protein product: CASSFVLKETQYF.

As regards this clonotype: A much larger clone differs from this one at a single base, so this may be a read error. CDR3 in DNA: TGTGCCTGGAGTGTCGGGGGGTACGAGCAGTACTTC. As protein: CAWSVGGYEQYF. The V gene is TRBV30, the J gene TRBJ2-7, with 7 bases aligning to TRBD2. The CDR3 totals 12 residues. The germline V gene has CDR1 GTSNPN and CDR2 SVGIG (reference sequence). The V segment lost 0 bases and the J segment 4 bases; nucleotides outside the gene matches: 0.

J is TRBJ2-3 and V is TRBV24-1, with unresolved D. Germline V gene lookup returns CDR1 KGHDR and CDR2 SFDVKD. Trimming stripped 6 bases from V and 6 bases from J, with 6 bases between. CDR3 length: 11 amino acids. The CDR3 DNA reads as TGTGCCACCAGTATCGGCGATACGCAGTATTTT. It encodes CATSIGDTQYF.

This clonotype was counted many times. This chain joins TRBV29-1 and TRBJ2-7; D is undetermined. There are 12 residues in the CDR3. Germline V gene data show CDR1 as SQVTM and CDR2 as ANQGSEA. Between the trimmed V and J ends, which lost 5 bases and 1 base, there was a span of 9 bases. The CDR3 nucleotides are TGCAGCGTTACGGGTAGTTCCTACGAGCAGTACTTC. Protein sequence: CSVTGSSYEQYF.

This clonotype was seen many times. The chain couples TRBV5-1 to TRBJ2-1; the D call may be TRBD1 or TRBD2 (6 bases each). The V gene lost 2 bases and the J gene lost 6 bases, with 12 bases spanning the gap. Germline V gene sequence: CDR1 SGHRS, CDR2 YFSETQ. The CDR3 spans 14 residues. CDR3: CASSLWGALNEQFF. The CDR3 DNA follows: TGCGCCAGCAGCTTATGGGGGGCCCTCAATGAGCAGTTCTTC.

Many counts were recorded for this clonotype. The V gene is TRBV6-2 or TRBV6-3, the J gene TRBJ2-2; 8 nucleotides align to TRBD1. Germline V lookup: CDR1 MNHEY, CDR2 SVGEGT. CDR3 size: 15 residues. Losses at the gene ends were 7 bases for V and 4 bases for J; bases not matched to a gene: 8. CDR3 bases: TGTGCCAGCACCCGGGGGCAGGGGGCCACCGGGGAGCTGTTTTTT. Protein: CASTRGQGATGELFF.